This record concerns one T cell receptor (beta chain) sequence. What antigen it recognizes has not been identified. No base-level quality is on record; no much larger clone is a single base apart. Genomic DNA was extracted with the QIAamp DNA Blood Mini Kit and sent for immunoSEQ repertoire analysis. CDR3 regions were amplified by multiplex PCR from a standard quantity of genomic DNA template. An Illumina platform was used to sequence the PCR products. The source study handled its data this way. Alignment of sequences to a reference was performed, and V, D and J gene definitions were taken from IMGT. Closely related sequences were merged by a nearest-neighbor clustering algorithm so that PCR and sequencing errors were removed. V, D and J usage was examined in productive unique and total sequences using ImmunoSEQ Analyzer tools along with R version 3.6.1. The immuneACCESS repertoire file appears here via TCRdb, limited to in-frame rearrangements. These files lack a portion of the clones; in checked studies, under half of the deficit traces to unresolved V genes, and the cause of the others is not known. Clonal size and the V and J genes are those of that table, whereas D and trimming came from the DNA. Within this sample are a few thousand clones, with approximately 88% of them counted one time only. The top ten clonotypes cover approximately 8% of the sample.

This sample is drawn from a study of immunodeficiency (dated by TCRdb to between 2018 and 2020). General notes on the study: To search for oligoclonality and VDJ recombination defects, the researchers carried out a repertoire analysis.

Overall study results and their limits: V-J pairing and productive entropy of CD4+ T cells appeared to be similar between patients and controls. In the entropy comparisons of patients versus healthy controls, patients were shown as n=3 (open circles), and an effect on thymic development was only suggested as possible. Based on top-100 and total clonotype frequencies, severe oligoclonality was found in patient CD8+ T cells but not in patient CD4+ T cells.

Naive CD4 T cells, and even more so naive CD8 T cells, were reduced in the patients, while effector memory subpopulations were expanded. Before TCR sequencing, CD3+CD4+ T cells were sorted out of fresh PBMCs. Per the germline V gene, MNHNS is the CDR1 and SASEGT is the CDR2. V is reduced by 2 bases and J by 3 bases, leaving a spacing of 13 bases between them. Spanning cysteine to phenylalanine, the CDR3 consists of 15 amino acids. This entry keeps only the CDR3 DNA: 45 bases, framed from base 1. The rearranged chain carries TRBV6-1 and TRBJ1-2, with the D gene not clear enough to name. Source material: CD4+ T cells from blood. This TCR was sampled from a girl under 18 with POLD1 deficiency. The nucleotide sequence reads TGTGCCAGCAGTGAACCGGCTCGGGCCCACTATGGCTACACCTTC. Translated, it gives CASSEPARAHYGYTF.